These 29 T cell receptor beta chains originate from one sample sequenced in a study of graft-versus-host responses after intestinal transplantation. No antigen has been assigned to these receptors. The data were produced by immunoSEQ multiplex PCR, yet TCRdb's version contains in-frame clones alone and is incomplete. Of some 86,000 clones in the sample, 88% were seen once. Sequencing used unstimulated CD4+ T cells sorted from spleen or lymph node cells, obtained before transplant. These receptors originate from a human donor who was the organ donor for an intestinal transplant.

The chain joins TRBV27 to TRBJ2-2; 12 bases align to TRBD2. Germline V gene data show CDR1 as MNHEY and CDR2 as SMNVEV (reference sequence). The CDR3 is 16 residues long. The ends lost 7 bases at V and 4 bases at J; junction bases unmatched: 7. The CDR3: CASTQLAGGGTGELFF. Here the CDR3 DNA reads TGTGCCAGCACCCAACTAGCGGGAGGAGGCACCGGGGAGCTGTTTTTT.

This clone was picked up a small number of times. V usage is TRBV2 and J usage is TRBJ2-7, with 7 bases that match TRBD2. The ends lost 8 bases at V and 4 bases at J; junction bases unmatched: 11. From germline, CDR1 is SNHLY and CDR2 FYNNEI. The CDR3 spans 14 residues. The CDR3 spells CASVKAGRGYEQYF. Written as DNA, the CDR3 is TGTGCCAGCGTCAAAGCCGGGCGGGGGTACGAGCAGTACTTC.

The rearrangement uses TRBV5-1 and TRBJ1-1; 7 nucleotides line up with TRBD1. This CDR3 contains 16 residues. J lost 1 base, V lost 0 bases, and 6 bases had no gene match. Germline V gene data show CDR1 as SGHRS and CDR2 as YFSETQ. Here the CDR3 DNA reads TGCGCCAGCAGCTTGGTACAGGGGTCTACGAACACTGAAGCTTTCTTT. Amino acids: CASSLVQGSTNTEAFF.

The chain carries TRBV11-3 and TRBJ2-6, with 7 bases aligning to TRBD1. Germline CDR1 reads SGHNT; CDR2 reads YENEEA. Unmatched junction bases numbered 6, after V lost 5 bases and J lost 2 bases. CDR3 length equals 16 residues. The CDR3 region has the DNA TGTGCCAGCAGCCCGGATGACAGGGCTGGGGCCAACGTCCTGACTTTC. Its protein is CASSPDDRAGANVLTF.

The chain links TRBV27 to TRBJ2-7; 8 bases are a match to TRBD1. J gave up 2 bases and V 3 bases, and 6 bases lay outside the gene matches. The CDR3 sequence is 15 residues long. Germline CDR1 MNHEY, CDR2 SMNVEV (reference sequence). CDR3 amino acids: CASSFTRTGPYEQYF. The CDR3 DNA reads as TGTGCCAGCAGTTTCACCAGGACAGGGCCCTACGAGCAGTACTTC.

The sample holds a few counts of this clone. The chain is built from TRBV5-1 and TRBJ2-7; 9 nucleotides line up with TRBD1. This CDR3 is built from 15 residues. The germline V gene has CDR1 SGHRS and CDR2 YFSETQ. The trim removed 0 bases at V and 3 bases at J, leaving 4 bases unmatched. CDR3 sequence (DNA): TGCGCCAGCAGCTTGGCCGGGACAGGGTTCTACGAGCAGTACTTC. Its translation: CASSLAGTGFYEQYF.

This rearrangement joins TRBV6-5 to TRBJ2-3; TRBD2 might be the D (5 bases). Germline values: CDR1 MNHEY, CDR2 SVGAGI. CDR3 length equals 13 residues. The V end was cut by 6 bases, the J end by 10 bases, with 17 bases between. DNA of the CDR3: TGTGCCAGCAGCCCCGAGGCGAGAGCGGCGCAGTATTTT. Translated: CASSPEARAAQYF.

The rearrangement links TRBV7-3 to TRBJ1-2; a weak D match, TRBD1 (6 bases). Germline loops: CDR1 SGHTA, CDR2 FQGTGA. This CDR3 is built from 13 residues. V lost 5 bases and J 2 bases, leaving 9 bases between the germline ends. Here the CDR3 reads CASSPDRNYGYTF. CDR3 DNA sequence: TGTGCCAGCAGCCCGGACAGAAACTATGGCTACACCTTC.

The CDR3 DNA reads as TGTGCCAGCAGCTTGCCGCAGGGGGCAGGCTATGGCTACACCTTC. Its protein is CASSLPQGAGYGYTF. The V call is TRBV5-8, the J call TRBJ1-2; 8 bases agree with TRBD1. The junction had 6 bases not matched to a gene; V was cut back by 1 base and J by 4 bases. CDR1 is SGHTS, CDR2 YDEGEE, per germline. The CDR3 runs to 15 residues.

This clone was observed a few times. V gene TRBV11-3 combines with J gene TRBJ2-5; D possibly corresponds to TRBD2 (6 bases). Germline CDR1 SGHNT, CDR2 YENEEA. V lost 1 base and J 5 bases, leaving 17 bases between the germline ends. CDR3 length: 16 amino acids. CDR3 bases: TGTGCCAGCAGCTTAGGGTCCTGGCGCGGGAAGGAGACCCAGTACTTC. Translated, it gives CASSLGSWRGKETQYF.

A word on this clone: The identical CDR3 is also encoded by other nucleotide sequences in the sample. The CDR3 sequence: CAWSSGETQYF. The CDR3 DNA reads TGTGCCTGGAGCTCAGGGGAGACCCAGTACTTC. V and J are TRBV30 and TRBJ2-5, with a weak D call TRBD1 (5 bases). In germline, CDR1 is GTSNPN, CDR2 SVGIG (reference sequence). The CDR3 has 11 residues. Trimming took 3 bases from V and 5 from J, leaving 7 bases between them. The full variable domain, its missing parts supplied by reference TRBV30 and TRBJ2-5, is SQTIHQWPATLVQPVGSPLSLECTVEGTSNPNLYWYRQAAGRGLQLLFYSVGIGQISSEVPQNLSASRPQDRQFILSSKKLLLSDSGFYLCAWSSGETQYFGPGTRLLVL.

The CDR3: CASSRTGGETQYF. Here the CDR3 DNA reads TGTGCCAGCAGCAGGACAGGGGGGGAGACCCAGTACTTC. This chain connects TRBV5-4 to TRBJ2-5; 10 bases are shared with TRBD1. V dropped 4 bases and J dropped 5; count of bases not matched to a gene: 2. Germline V CDR1 and CDR2: SGHNT, YYREEE (reference sequence). The CDR3 covers 13 residues.

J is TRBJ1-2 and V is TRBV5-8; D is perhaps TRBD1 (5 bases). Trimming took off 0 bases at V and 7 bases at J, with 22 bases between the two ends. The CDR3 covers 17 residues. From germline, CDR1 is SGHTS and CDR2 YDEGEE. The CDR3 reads CASSLALFRVVNPGYTF. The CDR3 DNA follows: TGTGCCAGCAGCTTGGCGCTTTTCAGGGTGGTAAATCCTGGCTACACCTTC.

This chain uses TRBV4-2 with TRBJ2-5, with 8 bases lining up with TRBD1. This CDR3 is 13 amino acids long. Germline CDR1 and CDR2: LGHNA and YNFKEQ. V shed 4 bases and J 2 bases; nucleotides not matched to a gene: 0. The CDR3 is CASSRTGQETQYF. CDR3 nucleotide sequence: TGTGCCAGCAGCCGGACAGGGCAAGAGACCCAGTACTTC.

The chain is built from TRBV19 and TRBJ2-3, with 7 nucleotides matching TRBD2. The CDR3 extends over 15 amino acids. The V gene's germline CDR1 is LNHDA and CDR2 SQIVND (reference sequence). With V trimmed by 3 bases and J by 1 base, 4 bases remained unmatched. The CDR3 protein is CASSMWLAGTDTQYF. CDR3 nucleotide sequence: TGTGCCAGTAGTATGTGGCTAGCGGGCACAGATACGCAGTATTTT.

The CDR3 here is CASSLAGNRGPLYEQYF. The CDR3 DNA is TGTGCCAGCAGCTTAGCCGGGAACAGGGGCCCCCTCTACGAGCAGTACTTC. The V gene is TRBV7-2, the J gene TRBJ2-7; 7 bases agree with TRBD1. Germline V CDR1 and CDR2: SGHTA, FQGNSA. CDR3 length: 17 residues. Germline trimming cut 0 bases from V and 3 bases from J; bases unmatched to any gene: 11.

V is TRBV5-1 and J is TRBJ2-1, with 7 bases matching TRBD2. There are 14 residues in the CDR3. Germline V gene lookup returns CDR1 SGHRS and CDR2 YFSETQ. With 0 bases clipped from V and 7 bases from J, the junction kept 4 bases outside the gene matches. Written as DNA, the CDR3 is TGCGCCAGCAGCTTGGGACTTAGCGGGAATGAGCAGTTCTTC. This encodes CASSLGLSGNEQFF. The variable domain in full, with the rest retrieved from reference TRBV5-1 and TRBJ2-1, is KAGVTQTPRYLIKTRGQQVTLSCSPISGHRSVSWYQQTPGQGLQFLFEYFSETQRNKGNFPGRFSGRQFSNSRSEMNVSTLELGDSALYLCASSLGLSGNEQFFGPGTRLTVL.

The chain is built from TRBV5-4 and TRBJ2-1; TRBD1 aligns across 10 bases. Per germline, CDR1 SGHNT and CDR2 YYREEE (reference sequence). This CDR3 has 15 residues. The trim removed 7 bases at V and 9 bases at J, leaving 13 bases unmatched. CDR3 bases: TGTGCCAGCGGCCAATCCGGGACAGGGGACTCTGAGCAGTTCTTC. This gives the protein CASGQSGTGDSEQFF.

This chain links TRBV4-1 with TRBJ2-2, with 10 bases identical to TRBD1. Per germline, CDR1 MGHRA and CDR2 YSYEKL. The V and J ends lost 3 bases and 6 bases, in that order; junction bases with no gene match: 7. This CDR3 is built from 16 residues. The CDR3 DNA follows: TGCGCCAGCAGCCACCTCGGGACAGGGGAGTCCGGGGAGCTGTTTTTT. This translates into CASSHLGTGESGELFF.

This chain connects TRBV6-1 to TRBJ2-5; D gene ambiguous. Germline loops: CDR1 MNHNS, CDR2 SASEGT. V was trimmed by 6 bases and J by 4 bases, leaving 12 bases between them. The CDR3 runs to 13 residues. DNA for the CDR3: TGTGCCAGCAGAGCCCGGGTTCGAGAGACCCAGTACTTC. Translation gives CASRARVRETQYF.

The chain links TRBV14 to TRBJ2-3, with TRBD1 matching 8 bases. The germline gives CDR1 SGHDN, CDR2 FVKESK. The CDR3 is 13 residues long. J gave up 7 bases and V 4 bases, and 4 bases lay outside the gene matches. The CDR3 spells CASSPPGGNTQYF. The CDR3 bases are TGTGCCAGCAGCCCCCCAGGGGGCAATACGCAGTATTTT. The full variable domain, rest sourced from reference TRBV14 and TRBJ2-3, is EAGVTQFPSHSVIEKGQTVTLRCDPISGHDNLYWYRRVMGKEIKFLLHFVKESKQDESGMPNNRFLAERTGGTYSTLKVQPAELEDSGVYFCASSPPGGNTQYFGPGTRLTVL.

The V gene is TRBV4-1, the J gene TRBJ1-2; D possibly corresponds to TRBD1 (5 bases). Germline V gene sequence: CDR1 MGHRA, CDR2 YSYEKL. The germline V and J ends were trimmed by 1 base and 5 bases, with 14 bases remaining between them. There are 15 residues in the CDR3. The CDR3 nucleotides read TGCGCCAGCAGCCAAGTCCCGACAGTGGGGTATGGCTACACCTTC. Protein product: CASSQVPTVGYGYTF.

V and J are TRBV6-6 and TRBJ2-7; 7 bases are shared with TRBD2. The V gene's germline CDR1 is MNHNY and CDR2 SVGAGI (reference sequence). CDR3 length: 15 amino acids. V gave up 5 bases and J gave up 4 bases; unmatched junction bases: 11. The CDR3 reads CASSRGGGVLYEQYF. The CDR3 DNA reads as TGTGCCAGCAGTAGGGGCGGGGGTGTATTATACGAGCAGTACTTC.

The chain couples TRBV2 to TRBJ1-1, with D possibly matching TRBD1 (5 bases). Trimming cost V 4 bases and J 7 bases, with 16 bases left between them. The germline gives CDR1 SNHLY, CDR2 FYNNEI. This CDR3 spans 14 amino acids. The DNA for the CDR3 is TGTGCCAGCAGTGCTCAGGGAGGCGGGGGTGAAGCTTTCTTT. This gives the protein CASSAQGGGGEAFF.

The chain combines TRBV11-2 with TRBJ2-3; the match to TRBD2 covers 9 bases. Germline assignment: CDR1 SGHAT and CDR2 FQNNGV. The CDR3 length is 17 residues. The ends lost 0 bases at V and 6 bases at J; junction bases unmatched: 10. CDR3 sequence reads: CASSLEGTSSRRDTQYF. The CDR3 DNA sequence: TGTGCCAGCAGCTTAGAAGGGACTAGCTCCCGACGGGATACGCAGTATTTT.

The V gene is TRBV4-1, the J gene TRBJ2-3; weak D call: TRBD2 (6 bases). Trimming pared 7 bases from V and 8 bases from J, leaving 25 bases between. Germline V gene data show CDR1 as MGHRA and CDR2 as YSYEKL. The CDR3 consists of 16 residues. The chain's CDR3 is CASTKRPGTYSGTQYF. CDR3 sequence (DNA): TGCGCCAGCACCAAACGACCCGGGACTTACTCGGGTACGCAGTATTTT.

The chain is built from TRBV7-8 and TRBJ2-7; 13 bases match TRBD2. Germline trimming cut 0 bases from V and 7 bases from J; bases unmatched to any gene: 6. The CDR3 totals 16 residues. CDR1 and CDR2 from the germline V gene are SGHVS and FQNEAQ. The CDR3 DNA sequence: TGTGCCAGCAGCTTAGCGGAGACTAGCGGGAGGAATGAGCAGTACTTC. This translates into CASSLAETSGRNEQYF.

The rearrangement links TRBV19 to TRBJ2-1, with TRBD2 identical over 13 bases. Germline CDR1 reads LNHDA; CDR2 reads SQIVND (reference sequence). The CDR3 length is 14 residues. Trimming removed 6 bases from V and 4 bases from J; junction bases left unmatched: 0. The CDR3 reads CASRLAGGYNEQFF. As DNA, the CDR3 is TGTGCCAGTAGACTAGCGGGAGGGTACAATGAGCAGTTCTTC.

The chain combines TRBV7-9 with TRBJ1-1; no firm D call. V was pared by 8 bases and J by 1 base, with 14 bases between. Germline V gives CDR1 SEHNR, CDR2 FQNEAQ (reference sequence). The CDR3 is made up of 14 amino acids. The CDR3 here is CASHANAGNTEAFF. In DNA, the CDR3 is TGTGCCAGCCACGCGAACGCGGGGAACACTGAAGCTTTCTTT.